The rows below give T cell receptor beta chains drawn from one sample of a study of T cells after yellow fever vaccination. TCRdb ran MiXCR on the 5' RACE reads and lists one entry per CDR3 protein. This sample has around 250,000 distinct CDR3 sequences, with about 5.2% found just once. The material was CD4+ T cells sorted from PBMCs, obtained on the day of the yellow fever booster vaccination. The source is a man aged 18 to 35 who received the YFV17D yellow fever vaccine. Both conserved end residues are part of each CDR3. A D gene is named only where the DNA matches it firmly. Not all rows give a size; the values are once, few, many and, for expanded clones, a class.

J,V,size,D,CDR3,DNA
TRBJ2-3,TRBV20-1,few,TRBD2,CSAETSGGEDTQYF,TGCAGTGCTGAGACTAGCGGGGGGGAAGATACGCAGTATTTT
TRBJ1-2,TRBV29-1,many,-,CSVELGYTF,TGCAGCGTTGAATTGGGCTACACCTTC
TRBJ2-5,TRBV4-2,many,-,CASSPQKESRGEETQYF,TGTGCCAGCAGCCCCCAAAAGGAGTCCAGAGGGGAAGAGACCCAGTACTTC
TRBJ2-1,TRBV11-2,many,-,CASSLGTGDEQFF,TGTGCCAGCAGCTTAGGGACGGGAGATGAGCAGTTCTTC
TRBJ2-5,TRBV5-5,many,TRBD1,CASSLDGQGYETQYF,TGTGCCAGCAGCTTGGATGGACAGGGCTATGAGACCCAGTACTTC
TRBJ1-4,TRBV4-3,few,-,CASSPGQRLEKLFF,TGCGCCAGCAGCCCAGGACAGAGACTAGAAAAACTGTTTTTT
TRBJ2-7,TRBV12-3/TRBV12-4,-,TRBD1,CASSWPPGQGALQYF,TGTGCCAGCAGTTGGCCCCCGGGACAGGGGGCTCTGCAGTACTTC
TRBJ2-7,TRBV18,few,TRBD1,CASSFYGQGPWEQYF,TGTGCCAGCTCATTCTATGGACAGGGTCCTTGGGAGCAGTACTTC
TRBJ2-3,TRBV7-2,many,TRBD1,CASSLGPGGSGDTQYF,TGTGCCAGCAGCTTAGGCCCAGGGGGAAGTGGAGATACGCAGTATTTT
TRBJ1-1,TRBV5-1,few,-,CASSGALSTEAFF,TGCGCCAGCAGCGGGGCGTTGTCCACTGAAGCTTTCTTT
TRBJ2-1,TRBV3-1,many,TRBD1,CASRPAGTGGNNEQFF,TGTGCCAGCAGGCCCGCCGGGACAGGGGGGAACAATGAGCAGTTCTTC
TRBJ2-1,TRBV9,many,TRBD2,CASSEAGGLDEQFF,TGTGCCAGCAGCGAAGCGGGGGGGCTTGATGAGCAGTTCTTC
TRBJ2-2,TRBV20-1,few,-,CSASWSRGGPRELFF,TGCAGTGCTAGTTGGTCGAGGGGGGGCCCTCGGGAGCTGTTTTTT
TRBJ2-1,TRBV7-2,few,-,CASSLGGRIGQFF,TGTGCCAGCAGCTTAGGAGGACGGATTGGGCAGTTCTTC
TRBJ2-5,TRBV7-6,-,-,CASSLMGLREETQYF,TGTGCCAGCAGCTTAATGGGACTGAGGGAAGAGACCCAGTACTTC
TRBJ2-2,TRBV2,few,-,CASSVLVSVTGELFF,TGTGCCAGCAGTGTGTTAGTGTCGGTCACCGGGGAGCTGTTTTTT
TRBJ2-7,TRBV6-5,many,-,CATLADNTYEQYF,TGTGCCACCTTAGCGGACAACACCTACGAGCAGTACTTC
TRBJ2-3,TRBV7-7,-,-,CASSLGPTNTQYF,TGTGCTAGCAGCCTCGGACCCACTAATACGCAGTATTTT
TRBJ2-7,TRBV6-2/TRBV6-3,-,-,CASRRGEPYEQYF,TGTGCCAGCAGGCGAGGAGAACCCTACGAGCAGTACTTC
TRBJ1-5,TRBV5-8,many,-,CASSLYTSNQPQHF,TGTGCCAGCAGCTTGTACACCAGCAATCAGCCCCAGCATTTT
TRBJ2-6,TRBV20-1,-,-,CSAKAPAVPGANVLTF,TGCAGTGCCAAGGCCCCTGCGGTCCCTGGGGCCAACGTCCTGACTTTC
TRBJ1-2,TRBV20-1,many,-,CSAEWEGYTF,TGCAGTGCGGAATGGGAGGGCTACACCTTC
TRBJ1-5,TRBV12-3/TRBV12-4,few,-,CASSFSGTSNQPQHF,TGTGCCAGCAGTTTTTCAGGGACTAGCAATCAGCCCCAGCATTTT
TRBJ1-5,TRBV20-1,few,-,CSAILVGPRNQPQHF,TGCAGTGCTATCCTAGTAGGGCCGCGCAATCAGCCCCAGCATTTT
TRBJ1-2,TRBV9,-,-,CASSQDRSYGYTF,TGTGCCAGCAGCCAAGACAGGAGCTATGGCTACACCTTC
TRBJ2-1,TRBV12-3/TRBV12-4,many,-,CASSQFNEQFF,TGTGCCAGCAGTCAATTCAATGAGCAGTTCTTC
TRBJ2-3,TRBV20-1,many,TRBD2,CSASVASGGQLTSTDTQYF,TGCAGTGCTAGCGTGGCTAGCGGGGGGCAACTGACTAGCACAGATACGCAGTATTTT
TRBJ2-6,TRBV4-1,few,-,CASSPQGANVLTF,TGCGCCAGCAGCCCCCAGGGGGCCAACGTCCTGACTTTC
TRBJ2-7,TRBV4-2,few,-,CASSATQQGAHEQYF,TGTGCCAGCAGCGCAACGCAACAGGGTGCCCACGAGCAGTACTTC
TRBJ2-7,TRBV29-1,few,TRBD1,CSPMTGPEQYF,TGCAGCCCCATGACAGGGCCCGAGCAGTACTTC
TRBJ1-1,TRBV12-3/TRBV12-4,many,-,CASSLRHIGEAFF,TGTGCCAGCAGTTTAAGACATATAGGTGAAGCTTTCTTT
TRBJ2-7,TRBV7-9,many,TRBD1,CASSLAETGLGQYF,TGTGCCAGCAGCTTAGCGGAGACAGGGCTGGGGCAGTACTTC
TRBJ1-6,TRBV6-2/TRBV6-3,few,-,CASSFRTDYNSPLHF,TGTGCCAGCAGTTTCCGGACGGATTATAATTCACCCCTCCACTTT